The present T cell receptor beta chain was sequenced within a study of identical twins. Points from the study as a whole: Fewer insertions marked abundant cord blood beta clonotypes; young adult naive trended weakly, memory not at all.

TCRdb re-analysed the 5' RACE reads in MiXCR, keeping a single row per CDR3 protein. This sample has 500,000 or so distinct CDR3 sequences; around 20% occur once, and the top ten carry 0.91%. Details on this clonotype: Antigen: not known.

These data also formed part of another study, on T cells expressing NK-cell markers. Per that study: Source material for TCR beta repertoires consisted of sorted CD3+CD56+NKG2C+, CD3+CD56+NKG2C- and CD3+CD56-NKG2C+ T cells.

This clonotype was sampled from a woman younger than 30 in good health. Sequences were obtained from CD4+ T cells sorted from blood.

The CDR3 DNA reads TGCGCCAGCGTAGGGATGGGACAGGTCCACGAGCAGTACTTC. Translated, it gives CASVGMGQVHEQYF. The V and J genes are TRBV23-1 and TRBJ2-7, with 8 bases lining up with TRBD1. TRBV23-1 falls under the ORF class, with uncertain function. The CDR3 spans 14 residues. With V trimmed by 8 bases and J by 5 bases, 11 bases remained unmatched.